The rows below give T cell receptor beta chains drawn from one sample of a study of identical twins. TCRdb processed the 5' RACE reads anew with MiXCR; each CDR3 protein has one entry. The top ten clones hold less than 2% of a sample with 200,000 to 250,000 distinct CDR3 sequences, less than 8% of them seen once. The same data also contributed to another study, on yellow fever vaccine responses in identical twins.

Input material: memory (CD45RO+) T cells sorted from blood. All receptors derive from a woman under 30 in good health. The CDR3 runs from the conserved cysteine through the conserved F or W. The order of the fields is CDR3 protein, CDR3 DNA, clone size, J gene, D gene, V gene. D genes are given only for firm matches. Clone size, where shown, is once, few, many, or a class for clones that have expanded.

CASSIWTSITDTQYF | TGTGCCAGCAGCATATGGACTAGCATCACAGATACGCAGTATTTT | few | TRBJ2-3 | TRBD2 | TRBV7-8
CASSSLLNNEQFF | TGTGCCAGCAGCTCTCTACTTAACAATGAGCAGTTCTTC | . | TRBJ2-1 | . | TRBV7-9
CASSPRPAGSNTGELFF | TGTGCCAGCAGCCCCCGGCCGGCAGGGTCGAACACCGGGGAGCTGTTTTTT | few | TRBJ2-2 | . | TRBV7-6
CASSQGKDSPAYEQYF | TGCGCCAGCAGCCAAGGGAAGGACAGTCCGGCCTACGAGCAGTACTTC | few | TRBJ2-7 | . | TRBV4-3
CASSLAGGQRSPLHF | TGTGCCAGCAGCTTAGCCGGGGGACAGAGATCACCCCTCCACTTT | few | TRBJ1-6 | TRBD1 | TRBV7-2
CASSLGGVAYNEQFF | TGTGCCAGCAGCTTAGGGGGGGTCGCCTACAATGAGCAGTTCTTC | many | TRBJ2-1 | TRBD2 | TRBV7-3
CASSLRTSGHQETQYF | TGTGCCAGCAGTTTAAGGACTAGCGGCCACCAAGAGACCCAGTACTTC | . | TRBJ2-5 | TRBD2 | TRBV27
CASSYQQGAWSDTQYF | TGTGCCAGCAGTTACCAACAGGGGGCTTGGTCAGATACGCAGTATTTT | . | TRBJ2-3 | TRBD1 | TRBV6-5
CASSSGTASSYEQYF | TGTGCCAGCAGCTCTGGGACAGCGAGCTCCTACGAGCAGTACTTC | . | TRBJ2-7 | TRBD1 | TRBV7-9
CASQSPGSEQYF | TGTGCCAGCCAGAGCCCAGGGTCCGAGCAGTACTTC | . | TRBJ2-7 | . | TRBV6-5
CASSPEQGAGELFF | TGTGCCAGCTCACCTGAACAGGGAGCCGGGGAGCTGTTTTTT | few | TRBJ2-2 | . | TRBV18
CASSADSSGANVLTF | TGTGCCAGCAGTGCGGACAGCTCTGGGGCCAACGTCCTGACTTTC | . | TRBJ2-6 | . | TRBV6-1
CASSSRQGRLAEAFF | TGTGCCAGCAGCTCAAGACAGGGGAGACTGGCTGAAGCTTTCTTT | few | TRBJ1-1 | TRBD1 | TRBV7-2
CSAKADTNYGYTF | TGCAGTGCTAAGGCGGACACCAACTATGGCTACACCTTC | few | TRBJ1-2 | . | TRBV20-1
CASSLREGSEQYF | TGTGCCAGCAGCTTACGGGAGGGGAGCGAGCAGTACTTC | many | TRBJ2-7 | TRBD2 | TRBV7-9
CASSRTGGFETQYF | TGTGCCAGCAGTCGGACAGGGGGATTTGAGACCCAGTACTTC | many | TRBJ2-5 | TRBD1 | TRBV28
CASSYPVRTSGSRDEQFF | TGTGCCAGCAGCTACCCCGTCCGGACTAGCGGGAGTAGGGATGAGCAGTTCTTC | many | TRBJ2-1 | TRBD2 | TRBV7-8
CASSVDRGSEQYF | TGTGCCAGCAGTGTCGACAGGGGTAGCGAGCAGTACTTC | . | TRBJ2-7 | TRBD1 | TRBV28
CASSLVDRLNTEAFF | TGTGCCAGCAGCTTAGTCGACAGACTGAACACTGAAGCTTTCTTT | few | TRBJ1-1 | . | TRBV11-2
CASSVEKDSGNSGNTIYF | TGTGCCAGCAGCGTTGAGAAGGACAGCGGTAACTCTGGAAACACCATATATTTT | . | TRBJ1-3 | . | TRBV9
CASSWGAGNTIYF | TGTGCCAGCAGCTGGGGTGCTGGAAACACCATATATTTT | . | TRBJ1-3 | . | TRBV7-3
CASSVTGIHGYTF | TGCGCCAGCAGCGTAACAGGGATTCATGGCTACACCTTC | many | TRBJ1-2 | . | TRBV5-1
CASSTGTMKETQYF | TGTGCCAGCAGCACTGGGACAATGAAAGAGACCCAGTACTTC | . | TRBJ2-5 | . | TRBV7-9
CASSEPGTSGRNEQFF | TGCGCCAGCAGTGAGCCCGGGACTAGCGGGAGAAATGAGCAGTTCTTC | few | TRBJ2-1 | TRBD2 | TRBV10-1
CSVLPQQGNYGYTF | TGCAGCGTTCTACCCCAACAGGGAAACTATGGCTACACCTTC | many | TRBJ1-2 | . | TRBV29-1
CASSPPVSDEQYF | TGTGCCAGCAGCCCACCGGTCAGCGACGAGCAGTACTTC | . | TRBJ2-7 | . | TRBV12-3/TRBV12-4
CASSQETSGGDYEQYF | TGCGCCAGCAGCCAAGAAACGAGCGGGGGGGACTACGAGCAGTACTTC | many | TRBJ2-7 | TRBD2 | TRBV4-3
CATSRGQANTGETQYF | TGTGCCACCAGCAGGGGACAGGCTAACACGGGAGAGACCCAGTACTTC | many | TRBJ2-5 | TRBD1 | TRBV15
CSAALISGNTIYF | TGCAGTGCTGCCTTAATCTCTGGAAACACCATATATTTT | . | TRBJ1-3 | . | TRBV20-1
CASSLETETQYF | TGCGCCAGCAGCTTGGAAACTGAGACCCAGTACTTC | many | TRBJ2-5 | . | TRBV5-1
CASSAEGQADGNTIYF | TGTGCCAGCAGTGCAGAAGGACAGGCTGATGGAAACACCATATATTTT | . | TRBJ1-3 | TRBD1 | TRBV27
CASSPEVAGSNEKLFF | TGTGCCAGCAGTCCCGAGGTGGCTGGTTCTAATGAAAAACTGTTTTTT | . | TRBJ1-4 | . | TRBV12-3/TRBV12-4
CAISEFRAYEQYF | TGTGCCATCAGTGAGTTCAGAGCCTACGAGCAGTACTTC | . | TRBJ2-7 | . | TRBV10-3